These 5 T cell receptor beta chains originate from one sample sequenced in a study of blood T cells in healthy people across ages. With a J-beta primer mix and a sample-barcoded 5' primer, a second PCR ran about 7 to 11 cycles. Each CDR3 protein gets one entry after TCRdb re-called the 5' RACE reads with MiXCR. Here the sample spans hundreds of thousands of distinct CDR3 sequences, approximately 48% being singletons. Sequencing used blood. These TCRs come from a man aged 60 to 75 in good health.

This clonotype was counted ten times or more. The V gene is TRBV18, the J gene TRBJ2-1; no clear D. V dropped 2 bases and J dropped 5 bases, with 1 base sitting between them. The CDR3 extends over 11 amino acids. Looked up from germline, CDR1 is KGHSH and CDR2 is LQKENI. The CDR3 sequence: CASSPDNEQFF. CDR3 nucleotides: TGTGCCAGCTCACCAGACAATGAGCAGTTCTTC.

This clonotype was counted a few times. A single base separates this from a much larger clone, so it may be a read error. The CDR3 nucleotides read TGTTCCAGCAGCTTAAGGCAGAATGAGCAGTTCTTC. Amino acid sequence: CSSSLRQNEQFF. The rearrangement joins TRBV7-9 to TRBJ2-1; the D is unclear. CDR1 is SEHNR and CDR2 is FQNEAQ in the germline V gene (reference sequence). The CDR3 consists of 12 residues.

The V call is TRBV20-1, the J call TRBJ2-4, with D unclear. V shed 6 bases and J shed 5 bases, with 14 bases lying between them. This CDR3 region has 13 residues. Per the germline V gene, CDR1 is DFQATT and CDR2 is SNEGSKA (reference sequence). For the CDR3, the DNA is TGCAGTGCCCTAGGGATCTTCCAAAACATTCAGTACTTC. It translates to CSALGIFQNIQYF.

The genes are TRBV10-2 and TRBJ1-5, with 8 bases that match TRBD1. From germline, CDR1 is WSHSY and CDR2 SAAADI. V gave up 3 bases and J gave up 4 bases; unmatched junction bases: 8. The CDR3 covers 16 residues. CDR3 protein: CASSDRRTGSNQPQHF. CDR3 DNA sequence: TGCGCCAGCAGTGACCGAAGGACAGGGAGTAATCAGCCCCAGCATTTT.

The rearrangement links TRBV15 to TRBJ1-4; 10 positions match TRBD1. This CDR3 has 14 residues. The J segment lost 8 bases and the V segment lost 5 bases, leaving 5 bases of the junction unmatched. Germline CDR1 LNHNV, CDR2 YYDKDF (reference sequence). Written as DNA, the CDR3 is TGTGCCACCAGCGGGACAGGGGTCTGGGAAAAACTGTTTTTT. Its translation is CATSGTGVWEKLFF. Filled out from reference TRBV15 and TRBJ1-4, the complete variable domain reads DAMVIQNPRYQVTQFGKPVTLSCSQTLNHNVMYWYQQKSSQAPKLLFHYYDKDFNNEADTPDNFQSRRPNTSFCFLDIRSPGLGDTAMYLCATSGTGVWEKLFFGSGTQLSVL.